This TCR beta chain was sequenced for a study of vaccination and CD4 T cells after COVID-19. Across the study: Participants were vaccinated with two doses, given as either BNT162b2 or mRNA-1273 vaccine.

Study-level points and caveats: Vaccine-specific clones numbering 304 of 307 showed spike mono-reactivity in convalescent patients. Going from approximately 21 to 38, median SARS-CoV-2-reactive clonotypes did not rise significantly.

Stated time point: late sampling 161 to 241 days after vaccination in three convalescent patients. In TCRdb, the PCR reads were re-called with MiXCR into one record per CDR3 protein. The table lists 25,000 to 30,000 distinct CDR3 sequences, over 40% of them singletons. Comments on this clonotype: Its antigen is currently unknown.

CDR3 length: 13 amino acids. V lost 5 bases and J 1 base, leaving 11 bases between the germline ends. The germline CDR1 and CDR2 sequences are DFQATT and SNEGSKA (reference sequence). The TCR comes from a human donor who had recovered from COVID-19. This sequence joins TRBV20-1 and TRBJ1-2, with D hard to call. The specimen was CD4+ T cells from blood, collected about 7 months after SARS-CoV-2 vaccination. The CDR3 bases are TGCAGTGCTTCCCCTGACCTTAACTATGGCTACACCTTC. Translation gives CSASPDLNYGYTF.